The 11 T cell receptor beta chains given below trace back to one sample, sequenced in a study of blood T cell repertoires in COVID-19. Assay: immunoSEQ multiplex PCR; the TCRdb copy retains only in-frame clones and omits some. The sample has tens of thousands of clones, approximately 82% seen once. The specimen was peripheral blood. These receptors all stem from a woman in her fifties or sixties with acute or convalescent COVID-19.

The chain joins TRBV18 to TRBJ2-7, with a possible D match to TRBD1 (5 bases). Between the trimmed V and J ends, which lost 2 bases and 3 bases, there was a span of 11 bases. Germline CDR1 reads KGHSH; CDR2 reads LQKENI. The CDR3 loop spans 14 amino acids. The CDR3 here is CASSPGQQGYEQYF. The DNA of the CDR3 is TGTGCCAGCTCACCAGGTCAGCAGGGCTACGAGCAGTACTTC.

This chain links TRBV4-2 with TRBJ1-2; perhaps TRBD1 as D (6 bases). Germline V gene lookup returns CDR1 LGHNA and CDR2 YNFKEQ. This CDR3 region has 17 residues. Trimming removed 2 bases at V and 0 bases at J, with 16 bases between. The CDR3 here is CASSQQDSRTANYGYTF. CDR3 bases: TGTGCCAGCAGCCAACAAGATAGCCGGACAGCTAACTATGGCTACACCTTC.

V usage is TRBV7-9 and J usage is TRBJ1-1; perhaps TRBD1 as D (6 bases). V lost 1 base and J 11 bases, leaving 8 bases between the germline ends. This CDR3 is 11 amino acids long. Germline assignment: CDR1 SEHNR and CDR2 FQNEAQ (reference sequence). CDR3 region: CASSLGQGAFF. CDR3 bases: TGTGCCAGCAGCTTAGGGCAGGGGGCTTTCTTT.

This chain's CDR3 is CASRETSGVTDTQYF. CDR3 DNA sequence: TGTGCCAGCAGAGAGACTAGCGGGGTTACAGATACGCAGTATTTT. V is TRBV7-6 and J is TRBJ2-3; 11 nucleotides match TRBD2. This CDR3 region has 15 residues. The trim removed 6 bases at V and 3 bases at J, leaving 5 bases unmatched. Germline V gives CDR1 SGHVS, CDR2 FNYEAQ. The full variable domain, with the rest looked up from reference TRBV7-6 and TRBJ2-3, is GAGVSQSPRYKVTKRGQDVALRCDPISGHVSLYWYRQALGQGPEFLTYFNYEAQQDKSGLPNDRFSAERPEGSISTLTIQRTEQRDSAMYRCASRETSGVTDTQYFGPGTRLTVL.

This clone showed up just once. The rearrangement joins TRBV10-3 to TRBJ1-5; no firm D call. V lost 0 bases and J lost 6, with 6 bases in between. This CDR3 is built from 13 residues. CDR1 is ENHRY, CDR2 SYGVKD, per germline. The CDR3 coding sequence is TGTGCCATCAGTGAGTCGGAGGTTCAGCCCCAGCATTTT. Translated, it gives CAISESEVQPQHF.

This rearrangement joins TRBV7-2 to TRBJ2-2; D is unresolved. The germline CDR1 and CDR2 sequences are SGHTA and FQGNSA. CDR3 length: 14 amino acids. Trimming stripped 1 base from V and 1 base from J, with 4 bases between. This CDR3 reads CASSLGQNTGELFF. The CDR3 nucleotides are TGTGCCAGCAGCTTAGGACAGAACACCGGGGAGCTGTTTTTT. The entire variable domain, with the rest obtained from reference TRBV7-2 and TRBJ2-2, is as follows: GAGVSQSPSNKVTEKGKDVELRCDPISGHTALYWYRQSLGQGLEFLIYFQGNSAPDKSGLPSDRFSAERTGGSVSTLTIQRTQQEDSAVYLCASSLGQNTGELFFGEGSRLTVL.

The J gene is TRBJ1-2, the V gene TRBV18; D gene ambiguous. There are 14 residues in the CDR3. The V and J ends lost 5 bases and 1 base respectively, with 11 bases between them. The germline gives CDR1 KGHSH, CDR2 LQKENI. This CDR3 is CASSARQLNYGYTF. DNA of the CDR3: TGTGCCAGCTCAGCCCGACAACTTAACTATGGCTACACCTTC.

This sequence joins TRBV5-6 and TRBJ1-1; no reliable D call. Germline V gene sequence: CDR1 SGHDT, CDR2 YYEEEE. Trimming removed 1 base from V and 0 bases from J, with 4 bases in between. The CDR3 sequence is 13 residues long. CDR3 bases: TGTGCCAGCAGCTTGTACATGAACACTGAAGCTTTCTTT. Protein sequence: CASSLYMNTEAFF.

The chain joins TRBV7-6 to TRBJ1-3; 7 nucleotides align to TRBD1. The CDR3 runs 16 residues. The germline CDR1 and CDR2 sequences are SGHVS and FNYEAQ. The J segment lost 0 bases and the V segment lost 4 bases, leaving 6 bases of the junction unmatched. CDR3 coding DNA: TGTGCCAGCAGCTCGTATAGGGACAGCTCTGGAAACACCATATATTTT. Protein: CASSSYRDSSGNTIYF.

This clone was found once. This chain links TRBV5-4 with TRBJ2-1; D might be TRBD2 (7 bases). There are 16 residues in the CDR3. The germline CDR1 and CDR2 sequences are SGHNT and YYREEE (reference sequence). Deletions cut 4 bases from V and 9 bases from J, with 23 bases between. DNA of the CDR3: TGTGCCAGCAGCAAACTTGGACCGGGGGGCCCTGGTGAGCAGTTCTTC. Its translation: CASSKLGPGGPGEQFF.

The chain couples TRBV28 to TRBJ1-2; possible D gene TRBD1, 5 bases. The germline V and J ends were trimmed by 7 bases and 0 bases, with 12 bases remaining between them. The CDR3 has 14 amino acids. Germline CDR1 reads MDHEN; CDR2 reads SYDVKM. The CDR3: CASTPDTTNYGYTF. The CDR3 nucleotides read TGTGCCAGCACTCCGGACACGACTAACTATGGCTACACCTTC.